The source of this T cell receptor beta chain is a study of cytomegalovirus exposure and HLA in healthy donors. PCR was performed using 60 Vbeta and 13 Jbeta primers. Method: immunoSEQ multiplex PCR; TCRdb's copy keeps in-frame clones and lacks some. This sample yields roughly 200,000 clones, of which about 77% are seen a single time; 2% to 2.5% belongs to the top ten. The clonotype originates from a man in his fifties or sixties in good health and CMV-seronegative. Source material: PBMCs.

The CDR3 reads CASSLGRGWGLGEQFF. The CDR3 DNA follows: TGTGCCAGCAGCTTAGGAAGGGGATGGGGGCTAGGAGAGCAGTTCTTC. The rearrangement links TRBV5-5 to TRBJ2-1; D possibly corresponds to TRBD1 (6 bases). The germline CDR1 and CDR2 sequences are SGHKS and YYEKEE (reference sequence). The V end lost 2 bases, the J end lost 10 bases, and 22 bases lay between the germline ends. The CDR3 runs to 16 residues.